One sample yielded the 25 T cell receptor beta chains listed below, sequenced in a study of cytomegalovirus exposure and HLA in healthy donors. 60 Vbeta and 13 Jbeta primers were used in PCR. Produced via immunoSEQ multiplex PCR; TCRdb's table is partial and in-frame only. Its table records more than 95,000 clones. The sample consisted of PBMCs. All receptors derive from a man between 35 and 55 years old in good health and CMV-seronegative.

V usage is TRBV7-2 and J usage is TRBJ2-7; 10 nucleotides agree with TRBD2. V lost 2 bases to trimming and J lost 5 bases; unmatched junction nucleotides: 6. The CDR3 spans 15 residues. Germline V gives CDR1 SGHTA, CDR2 FQGNSA. The CDR3 nucleotides are TGTGCCAGCAGCTTACGGTCTAGCGGGAGAAACGAGCAGTACTTC. It yields the protein CASSLRSSGRNEQYF. Supplemented by reference TRBV7-2 and TRBJ2-7, the full variable domain reads GAGVSQSPSNKVTEKGKDVELRCDPISGHTALYWYRQSLGQGLEFLIYFQGNSAPDKSGLPSDRFSAERTGGSVSTLTIQRTQQEDSAVYLCASSLRSSGRNEQYFGPGTRLTVT.

The chain joins TRBV7-9 to TRBJ2-3; 8 nucleotides match TRBD1. V was clipped by 5 bases and J by 5 bases; unmatched bases: 6. The germline CDR1 and CDR2 sequences are SEHNR and FQNEAQ (reference sequence). This CDR3 comprises 14 residues. CDR3 protein: CASSRPGGRDTQYF. The CDR3 region has the DNA TGTGCCAGCAGCCGACCAGGGGGCAGAGATACGCAGTATTTT.

This chain joins TRBV5-1 and TRBJ2-5; D is perhaps TRBD2 (6 bases). Germline lookup yields CDR1 SGHRS and CDR2 YFSETQ. This CDR3 comprises 12 residues. V was cut by 0 bases and J by 11 bases, with 11 bases left in between. The CDR3 region is CASSLVGTQQYF. The CDR3 DNA sequence: TGCGCCAGCAGCTTGGTGGGGACTCAGCAGTACTTC. Combining the CDR3 with reference TRBV5-1 and TRBJ2-5 gives the whole variable domain KAGVTQTPRYLIKTRGQQVTLSCSPISGHRSVSWYQQTPGQGLQFLFEYFSETQRNKGNFPGRFSGRQFSNSRSEMNVSTLELGDSALYLCASSLVGTQQYFGPGTRLLVL.

The chain carries TRBV5-4 and TRBJ1-1; weak D call: TRBD1 (6 bases). The CDR3 has 12 residues. V was pared by 2 bases and J by 7 bases, with 9 bases between. Germline V gene data show CDR1 as SGHNT and CDR2 as YYREEE (reference sequence). The DNA of the CDR3 is TGTGCCAGCAGCTTAGGGACATTTGAAGCTTTCTTT. Translating gives CASSLGTFEAFF.

The chain combines TRBV10-2 with TRBJ2-5; 11 nucleotides line up with TRBD2. TRBJ2-7 matches the DNA end more closely, so the J call is doubtful. CDR1 is WSHSY and CDR2 is SAAADI in the germline V gene. CDR3 size: 19 residues. This chain's CDR3 is CASSESEGWTSGRAYEQYF. In DNA, the CDR3 is TGCGCCAGCAGTGAGTCTGAGGGTTGGACTAGCGGGCGGGCCTACGAGCAGTACTTC.

This chain joins TRBV6-1 and TRBJ2-7; 13 bases map to TRBD2. With 4 bases clipped from V and 0 bases from J, the junction kept 12 bases outside the gene matches. Germline assignment: CDR1 MNHNS and CDR2 SASEGT. This CDR3 is 19 amino acids long. The DNA of the CDR3 is TGTGCCAGCAGTGCTCTTACTAGCGGGAGGGCCGTCGGCTCCTACGAGCAGTACTTC. It specifies CASSALTSGRAVGSYEQYF.

The CDR3, as DNA: TGTGCCAGCAGTTTCCTAGTAGCGGGAGGATCCGAGCAGTACTTC. This codes for CASSFLVAGGSEQYF. The gene calls are TRBV27 and TRBJ2-7; 10 bases fit TRBD2. Germline-derived CDR1 and CDR2 are MNHEY and SMNVEV (reference sequence). J lost 6 bases, V lost 3 bases, and 8 bases had no gene match. This CDR3 is built from 15 residues.

The chain links TRBV5-6 to TRBJ1-5; D is unclear. The CDR3 is 17 amino acids. CDR1 and CDR2 from the germline V gene are SGHDT and YYEEEE. V gave up 0 bases and J gave up 11 bases, with 24 bases separating them. CDR3 coding DNA: TGTGCCAGCAGCTTGGGGGCTTCCCACAACTCGGGGAGGGCCCAGCATTTT. Translation gives CASSLGASHNSGRAQHF.

The rearrangement joins TRBV7-8 to TRBJ1-1; TRBD1 agrees at 7 bases. With V trimmed by 3 bases and J by 4 bases, 5 bases remained unmatched. Germline loops: CDR1 SGHVS, CDR2 FQNEAQ. The CDR3 sequence is 14 residues long. CDR3 DNA sequence: TGTGCCAGCAGCTTCCGACAGGGAAGCACTGAAGCTTTCTTT. Translating gives CASSFRQGSTEAFF.

This chain uses TRBV28 with TRBJ2-7, with 7 bases that match TRBD1. V was pared by 8 bases and J by 2 bases, with 12 bases of the junction left unmatched. Germline loops: CDR1 MDHEN, CDR2 SYDVKM. CDR3 length: 15 residues. The CDR3 coding sequence is TGTGCCAGCTCCTACCCCGGGACAGACGCCTACGAGCAGTACTTC. Translating gives CASSYPGTDAYEQYF.

The rearrangement uses TRBV4-1 and TRBJ2-2; 10 bases are shared with TRBD2. This CDR3 contains 16 residues. Per germline, CDR1 MGHRA and CDR2 YSYEKL. Losses at the gene ends were 1 base for V and 1 base for J; bases not matched to a gene: 0. CDR3: CASSQGTSGNTGELFF. Written as DNA, the CDR3 is TGCGCCAGCAGCCAAGGGACTAGCGGGAACACCGGGGAGCTGTTTTTT.

The chain joins TRBV27 to TRBJ2-3; 12 bases fit TRBD2. Per the germline V gene, CDR1 is MNHEY and CDR2 is SMNVEV (reference sequence). V gave up 8 bases and J gave up 5 bases; unmatched junction bases: 8. This CDR3 is built from 15 residues. The CDR3 sequence is CASSLLAGGIDTQYF. In nucleotides, the CDR3 is TGTGCCAGCTCCCTTCTAGCGGGAGGGATAGATACGCAGTATTTT.

The CDR3 DNA follows: TGTGCCAGCAGCAGAAGGGAGTCTAACTATGGCTACACCTTC. Translation: CASSRRESNYGYTF. V is TRBV5-5 and J is TRBJ1-2; D gene ambiguous. The ends were cut back, 4 bases at V and 0 bases at J, with 10 bases in the middle. This CDR3 spans 14 amino acids. Germline CDR1 and CDR2: SGHKS and YYEKEE (reference sequence).

The V and J genes are TRBV7-6 and TRBJ2-3; 14 bases line up with TRBD2. Germline assignment: CDR1 SGHVS and CDR2 FNYEAQ. J lost 4 bases, V lost 1 base, and 4 bases had no gene match. The length of the CDR3 is 17 residues. Here the CDR3 DNA reads TGTGCCAGCAGCTTAGGTGGGACTAGCGGGAGTGCAGATACGCAGTATTTT. It codes for CASSLGGTSGSADTQYF.

The chain recombines TRBV27 with TRBJ2-2, with a possible D match to TRBD2 (6 bases). The CDR3 has 16 amino acids. Trimming removed 5 bases from V and 5 bases from J, with 18 bases in between. CDR1 and CDR2 (germline): MNHEY, SMNVEV (reference sequence). The CDR3 protein is CASSLGGGSRTGELFF. CDR3 bases: TGTGCCAGCAGTCTTGGGGGAGGTTCAAGAACCGGGGAGCTGTTTTTT.

The chain recombines TRBV4-1 with TRBJ1-2; 8 nucleotides agree with TRBD1. CDR1 is MGHRA, CDR2 YSYEKL, per germline. J gave up 4 bases and V 4 bases, and 11 bases lay outside the gene matches. The CDR3 has 16 residues. The CDR3: CASSPYQGAGGYGYTF. CDR3 DNA: TGCGCCAGCAGCCCATATCAGGGGGCAGGGGGCTATGGCTACACCTTC.

This sequence joins TRBV4-3 and TRBJ2-4; a possible D gene is TRBD2 (6 bases). CDR1 and CDR2 (germline): LGHNA, YSLEER. The CDR3 spans 15 residues. V gave up 4 bases and J gave up 7 bases, with 17 bases separating them. The CDR3 nucleotides read TGCGCCAGCAGCCCCGGAGGAGGGATGAGGAACATTCAGTACTTC. Translation: CASSPGGGMRNIQYF.

The J gene is TRBJ2-7, the V gene TRBV7-9, with 10 bases fitting TRBD2. The CDR3 length is 17 residues. Germline V lookup: CDR1 SEHNR, CDR2 FQNEAQ (reference sequence). Trimming cost V 4 bases and J 3 bases; bases outside gene matches: 12. CDR3 amino acids: CASSSSPLTSGVYEQYF. In nucleotides, the CDR3 is TGTGCCAGCAGCTCATCCCCCCTTACTAGCGGGGTCTACGAGCAGTACTTC.

The J gene is TRBJ2-7, the V gene TRBV2, with TRBD2 matching over 10 bases. The ends lost 3 bases at V and 9 bases at J; junction bases unmatched: 8. The CDR3 has 14 residues. Germline V gene data show CDR1 as SNHLY and CDR2 as FYNNEI. CDR3 amino acids: CASSDGLADIGQYF. The CDR3 nucleotides read TGTGCCAGCAGTGACGGACTAGCGGACATAGGGCAGTACTTC.

The gene calls are TRBV7-6 and TRBJ2-7, with TRBD2 as a possible D gene (6 bases). This CDR3 is built from 13 residues. From germline, CDR1 is SGHVS and CDR2 FNYEAQ. Trimming shortened V by 1 base and J by 6 bases, and 10 bases separated the two germline ends. The CDR3 nucleotides read TGTGCCAGCAGCTTAGGTTCCGGGAGCGAGCAGTACTTC. Encoded protein: CASSLGSGSEQYF. The full variable domain, rest sourced from reference TRBV7-6 and TRBJ2-7, is GAGVSQSPRYKVTKRGQDVALRCDPISGHVSLYWYRQALGQGPEFLTYFNYEAQQDKSGLPNDRFSAERPEGSISTLTIQRTEQRDSAMYRCASSLGSGSEQYFGPGTRLTVT.

The rearrangement joins TRBV30 to TRBJ1-2; 10 nucleotides match TRBD1. Germline CDR1 is GTSNPN and CDR2 is SVGIG (reference sequence). This CDR3 contains 16 residues. J lost 8 bases, V lost 0 bases, and 12 bases had no gene match. The CDR3 DNA is TGTGCCTGGAGTGTACGGAGGGACAGGGGAGTGGGGGGCTACACCTTC. Amino acids: CAWSVRRDRGVGGYTF.

V and J are TRBV27 and TRBJ2-5; 7 bases match TRBD1. The J call may be mistaken, given a closer DNA end match to TRBJ2-7. The germline V gene has CDR1 MNHEY and CDR2 SMNVEV (reference sequence). This CDR3 is built from 13 residues. The CDR3, as DNA: TGTGCCAGCAGTAACAGGGGCTCCTACGAGCAGTACTTC. Residues: CASSNRGSYEQYF.

The chain couples TRBV11-3 to TRBJ2-3, with 7 bases matching TRBD2. CDR3 length equals 17 residues. The V segment lost 2 bases and the J segment 3 bases; nucleotides outside the gene matches: 11. CDR1 SGHNT and CDR2 YENEEA come from the germline V gene. The CDR3 here is CASSLSRGGSPTDTQYF. The CDR3 nucleotides read TGTGCCAGCAGCTTATCAAGGGGCGGGAGCCCTACAGATACGCAGTATTTT. Together with reference TRBV11-3 and TRBJ2-3, the CDR3 gives the full variable domain: EAGVVQSPRYKIIEKKQPVAFWCNPISGHNTLYWYLQNLGQGPELLIRYENEEAVDDSQLPKDRFSAERLKGVDSTLKIQPAELGDSAVYLCASSLSRGGSPTDTQYFGPGTRLTVL.

The rearrangement links TRBV2 to TRBJ2-3; TRBD2 agrees at 9 bases. Germline assignment: CDR1 SNHLY and CDR2 FYNNEI. CDR3 size: 15 residues. After removal of 3 bases from V and 4 bases from J, the junction contained 5 bases not matched to a gene. The DNA for the CDR3 is TGTGCCAGCAGTGACGCTAGCGGGATTTCAGATACGCAGTATTTT. Encoded protein: CASSDASGISDTQYF.

The chain recombines TRBV7-9 with TRBJ2-5, with 9 positions matching TRBD1. Per germline, CDR1 SEHNR and CDR2 FQNEAQ (reference sequence). This CDR3 has 15 residues. Germline trimming cut 4 bases from V and 5 bases from J; bases unmatched to any gene: 8. Here the CDR3 reads CASSSRDRVFETQYF. The CDR3 DNA follows: TGTGCCAGCAGCTCGCGGGACAGGGTTTTCGAGACCCAGTACTTC.